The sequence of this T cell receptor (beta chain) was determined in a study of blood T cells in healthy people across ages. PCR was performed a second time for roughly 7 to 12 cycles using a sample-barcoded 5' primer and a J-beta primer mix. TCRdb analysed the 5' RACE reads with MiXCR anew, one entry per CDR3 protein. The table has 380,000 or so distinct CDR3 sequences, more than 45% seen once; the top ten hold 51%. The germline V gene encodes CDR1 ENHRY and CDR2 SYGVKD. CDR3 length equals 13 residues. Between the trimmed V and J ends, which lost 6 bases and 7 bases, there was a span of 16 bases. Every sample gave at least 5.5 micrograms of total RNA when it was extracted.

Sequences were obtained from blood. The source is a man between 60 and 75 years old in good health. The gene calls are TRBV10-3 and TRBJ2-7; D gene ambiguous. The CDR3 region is CAISDLVTNEQYF. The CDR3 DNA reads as TGTGCCATCAGCGACCTAGTAACCAATGAGCAGTACTTC.